The rows below give T cell receptor beta chains drawn from one sample of a study of naive and memory T cell subsets. TCRdb reprocessed the UMI-ligation and nested PCR reads via MiXCR and lists one record per CDR3 protein. The data contain more than 35,000 distinct CDR3 sequences, 10% to 15% of them singletons. The sequencing input was effector memory CD4+ T cells from blood. The receptors shown here come from a human donor in good health. Each CDR3 is given with its conserved first and last residue. A D gene is named only where the DNA matches it firmly. Only part of the rows carry a size: once, few, many, or a class if the clone is expanded.

>NA|TRBV5-6|TRBJ1-1|NA
TGTGCCAGCAGCTTGCGCTTCGGGGGGCGAGTTGCTGAAGCTTTCTTT
CASSLRFGGRVAEAFF
>NA|TRBV14|TRBJ1-6|NA
TGTGCCAGCAGCCAAGATAGGGGGACGGAGAATTCACCCCTCCACTTT
CASSQDRGTENSPLHF
>NA|TRBV13|TRBJ2-7|TRBD1
TGTGCCAGCAGCTCCTATGGGACAGACGAGCAGTACTTC
CASSSYGTDEQYF
>few|TRBV27|TRBJ2-4|TRBD2
TGTGCCAGCAGTTCCCACGGGACTAGCGGAGCCAAAAACATTCAGTACTTC
CASSSHGTSGAKNIQYF
>NA|TRBV5-1|TRBJ1-1|NA
TGCGCCAGCAGCTCGTCAGGGAACACTGAAGCTTTCTTT
CASSSSGNTEAFF
>few|TRBV30|TRBJ1-1|NA
TGTGCCTGGATCGTCGGAAGGAGGGAAGCTTTCTTT
CAWIVGRREAFF
>NA|TRBV2|TRBJ2-5|NA
TGTGCCAGCAGTGCTTCCGGGTCCCCTCGGGAGACCCAGTACTTC
CASSASGSPRETQYF
>NA|TRBV5-1|TRBJ2-2|NA
TGCGCCAGCAGCTTGGCTGTTAGCGGCACCGGGGAGCTGTTTTTT
CASSLAVSGTGELFF
>many|TRBV5-5|TRBJ2-3|TRBD2
TGTGCCAGCAGCGCTGTGGCGGGAGGGTGGGAAGATACGCAGTATTTT
CASSAVAGGWEDTQYF
>NA|TRBV28|TRBJ2-2|NA
TGTGCCAGCAGTTGGGCCGCACTAGGGGACACCGGGGAGCTGTTTTTT
CASSWAALGDTGELFF
>NA|TRBV6-1|TRBJ1-6|NA
TGTGCCAGCAGTGATCAAGGGCGGTCACCCCTCCACTTT
CASSDQGRSPLHF
>few|TRBV2|TRBJ1-1|TRBD1
TGTGCCAGCAGTGCCCGGACAGGGCTCACTGAAGCTTTCTTT
CASSARTGLTEAFF
>many|TRBV2|TRBJ2-1|TRBD1
TGTGCCAGCAGTGCGTGGCAGGGGGCTCGGAATGAGCAGTTCTTC
CASSAWQGARNEQFF
>NA|TRBV20-1|TRBJ2-1|TRBD2
TGCAGTGCTGTATCGGGACTAGACACCTACAATGAGCAGTTCTTC
CSAVSGLDTYNEQFF
>NA|TRBV25-1|TRBJ2-5|NA
TGTGCCAGCAGTGGCCAGGGGTTGCGAGAGACCCAGTACTTC
CASSGQGLRETQYF
>many|TRBV5-8|TRBJ2-2|TRBD1
TGTGCCAGCAGCCCACGACAGGGGGCAACAACCGGGGAGCTGTTTTTT
CASSPRQGATTGELFF
>medium-sized|TRBV7-2|TRBJ2-3|NA
TGTGCCAGCAGCCGTGGAAGACGACTCGCTAGCCGTCCGGATACGCAGTATTTT
CASSRGRRLASRPDTQYF
>NA|TRBV18|TRBJ2-3|NA
TGTGCCAGCTCACCGTTTCCGGGGTTCGATACGCAGTATTTT
CASSPFPGFDTQYF
>many|TRBV2|TRBJ2-7|TRBD1
TGTGCCAGCAGTCCCCTCCGACAGGGGGCTCGAGAGCAGTACTTC
CASSPLRQGAREQYF
>NA|TRBV20-1|TRBJ1-2|NA
TGCAGTGCTAGTCCTGGGGGGGACTATGGCTACACCTTC
CSASPGGDYGYTF
>few|TRBV7-9|TRBJ2-5|NA
TGTGCCAGCAGTAATAGCGGTGAAGAGACCCAGTACTTC
CASSNSGEETQYF
>NA|TRBV2|TRBJ2-7|TRBD2
TGTGCCAGCAGTCCCTTTTTAGCGGGAGGTCTTGTCGAGCAGTACTTC
CASSPFLAGGLVEQYF
>NA|TRBV5-1|TRBJ2-6|TRBD2
TGCGCCAGCAGCTTGTGGTTTGACGGGGGGTCCTCTGGGGCCAACGTCCTGACTTTC
CASSLWFDGGSSGANVLTF
>NA|TRBV10-3|TRBJ2-2|NA
TGTGCCATTCCCAAGACAGAGAACACCGGGGAGCTGTTTTTT
CAIPKTENTGELFF
>few|TRBV28|TRBJ2-1|TRBD2
TGTGCCAGCAGCCAGACTAGCGGGAGAGGAGGAGGGTTCTTC
CASSQTSGRGGGFF
>few|TRBV6-5|TRBJ2-2|TRBD1
TGTGCCACTCTTCGACAGGGGGGCCACGCGAACACCGGGGAGCTGTTTTTT
CATLRQGGHANTGELFF
>few|TRBV5-4|TRBJ2-7|NA
TGTGCCAGCAGCTTGGCCGGAGGGGGCGCGTACGAGCAGTACTTC
CASSLAGGGAYEQYF
>few|TRBV2|TRBJ2-1|NA
TGTGCCAGCAGGCCGGGGGAGCGGGCCTACAATGAGCAGTTCTTC
CASRPGERAYNEQFF
>NA|TRBV6-1|TRBJ1-6|NA
TGTGCCAGCAGTGACCTGTCTTCACCCCTCCACTTT
CASSDLSSPLHF